These 23 T cell receptor beta chains were sequenced from one sample in a study of blood T cell repertoires in COVID-19. Using immunoSEQ multiplex PCR, the repertoire was profiled, and TCRdb retains in-frame clones only, with some absent. The sample contains about 120,000 clones, around 84% of which appear only once. Sequenced sample: peripheral blood. Every receptor here comes from a woman in her forties with acute or convalescent COVID-19.

V is TRBV3-1 (or the pseudogene TRBV3-2) and J is TRBJ2-6, with unresolved D. The V gene's germline CDR1 is LGHDT and CDR2 YNNKEL (reference sequence). V was clipped by 2 bases and J by 0 bases, with 2 bases between them. This CDR3 has 14 amino acids. Here the CDR3 reads CASSQLSGANVLTF. CDR3 DNA: TGTGCCAGCAGCCAACTCTCTGGGGCCAACGTCCTGACTTTC.

The J gene is TRBJ1-2, the V gene TRBV29-1; no clear D gene. V was pared by 4 bases and J by 5 bases, with 17 bases between. Germline CDR1 SQVTM, CDR2 ANQGSEA. This CDR3 region has 14 residues. The CDR3 DNA follows: TGCAGCGTTGTCCTCACCGGGAGAGGATATGGCTACACCTTC. Encoded protein: CSVVLTGRGYGYTF. The full variable domain, rest sourced from reference TRBV29-1 and TRBJ1-2, is SAVISQKPSRDICQRGTSLTIQCQVDSQVTMMFWYRQQPGQSLTLIATANQGSEATYESGFVIDKFPISRPNLTFSTLTVSNMSPEDSSIYLCSVVLTGRGYGYTFGSGTRLTVV.

The chain has TRBV5-1 and TRBJ2-2, with D perhaps matching TRBD1 (6 bases). Trimming took 1 base from V and 1 from J, leaving 11 bases between them. Germline V lookup: CDR1 SGHRS, CDR2 YFSETQ. The CDR3 is made up of 16 amino acids. CDR3 sequence: CASSLFRGKNTGELFF. The CDR3 bases are TGCGCCAGCAGCTTGTTTAGGGGGAAGAACACCGGGGAGCTGTTTTTT. The full variable domain, in which reference TRBV5-1 and TRBJ2-2 provide the parts outside the CDR3, is KAGVTQTPRYLIKTRGQQVTLSCSPISGHRSVSWYQQTPGQGLQFLFEYFSETQRNKGNFPGRFSGRQFSNSRSEMNVSTLELGDSALYLCASSLFRGKNTGELFFGEGSRLTVL.

Comments on this clone: This specimen includes other DNA sequences encoding the same CDR3. The J gene is TRBJ1-3, the V gene TRBV3-1 (or the pseudogene TRBV3-2); TRBD1 matches at 7 bases. Germline CDR1 reads LGHDT; CDR2 reads YNNKEL (reference sequence). V gave up 3 bases and J gave up 0 bases; unmatched junction bases: 5. The CDR3 sequence is 16 residues long. The CDR3 loop reads CASSQPDRDSGNTIYF. In DNA, the CDR3 is TGTGCCAGCAGCCAGCCCGACAGGGACTCTGGAAACACCATATATTTT.

The chain's CDR3 is CASSAGGLLSNQPQHF. CDR3 DNA: TGTGCCAGCAGTGCCGGGGGACTCCTTAGCAATCAGCCCCAGCATTTT. The chain combines TRBV2 with TRBJ1-5, with D tentatively TRBD1 (5 bases). Germline-derived CDR1 and CDR2 are SNHLY and FYNNEI. Trimming left V 4 bases short and J 0 bases short, with 13 bases between. The CDR3 is made up of 16 amino acids.

J is TRBJ2-7 and V is TRBV7-6, with 8 nucleotides matching TRBD1. Germline lookup yields CDR1 SGHVS and CDR2 FNYEAQ. The CDR3 is 15 amino acids. Trimming at V came to 1 base and at J to 3 bases, leaving 5 bases not matched to a gene. CDR3 amino acids: CASSLGPDRGYEQYF. The DNA of the CDR3 is TGTGCCAGCAGCTTAGGACCCGACAGGGGCTACGAGCAGTACTTC. The whole variable domain, filled in from reference TRBV7-6 and TRBJ2-7, reads GAGVSQSPRYKVTKRGQDVALRCDPISGHVSLYWYRQALGQGPEFLTYFNYEAQQDKSGLPNDRFSAERPEGSISTLTIQRTEQRDSAMYRCASSLGPDRGYEQYFGPGTRLTVT.

CDR3 in DNA: TGCAGTGCTCGTGGGGCGAGAGCTAACTATGGCTACACCTTC. Its translation is CSARGARANYGYTF. V and J are TRBV20-1 and TRBJ1-2; a possible D gene is TRBD1 (5 bases). The V gene's germline CDR1 is DFQATT and CDR2 SNEGSKA (reference sequence). V lost 5 bases to trimming and J lost 0 bases, with 13 bases between them. CDR3 length equals 14 residues.

The chain links TRBV29-1 to TRBJ2-7; 7 positions match TRBD1. The CDR3 is made up of 12 amino acids. CDR1 SQVTM and CDR2 ANQGSEA come from the germline V gene. The ends lost 4 bases at V and 4 bases at J; junction bases unmatched: 4. The CDR3 is CSVALQGYEQYF. The CDR3 DNA is TGCAGCGTTGCCCTACAGGGGTACGAGCAGTACTTC.

This sequence joins TRBV7-2 and TRBJ1-5, with 11 bases fitting TRBD1. Germline CDR1 is SGHTA and CDR2 is FQGNSA. V lost 4 bases to trimming and J lost 6 bases; unmatched junction nucleotides: 8. This CDR3 is 16 amino acids long. CDR3 coding DNA: TGTGCCAGCAGCTCCACCGGGACAGGGGGTGGTCAGCCCCAGCATTTT. Translating gives CASSSTGTGGGQPQHF.

The chain joins TRBV27 to TRBJ2-4; the match to TRBD1 covers 9 bases. Germline-derived CDR1 and CDR2 are MNHEY and SMNVEV (reference sequence). With 0 bases clipped from V and 7 bases from J, the junction kept 7 bases outside the gene matches. This CDR3 region has 16 residues. The CDR3 region has the DNA TGTGCCAGCAGTTTATCGGGGACAGGGTTGCGGAACATTCAGTACTTC. Translated, it gives CASSLSGTGLRNIQYF.

This clone appeared once. CDR3 region: CASRYGQGNSNSPLHF. The CDR3 DNA reads TGCGCCAGCAGGTACGGACAGGGGAACAGTAATTCACCCCTCCACTTT. The chain is built from TRBV10-2 and TRBJ1-6; 9 nucleotides line up with TRBD1. Germline loops: CDR1 WSHSY, CDR2 SAAADI. The CDR3 contains 16 residues. V dropped 6 bases and J dropped 6; count of bases not matched to a gene: 9.

This chain joins TRBV15 and TRBJ1-5; 8 nucleotides match TRBD1. Germline CDR1 is LNHNV and CDR2 is YYDKDF (reference sequence). The CDR3 spans 18 residues. J lost 5 bases, V lost 5 bases, and 17 bases had no gene match. The CDR3 is CATSLYNRGQGGDQPQHF. CDR3 sequence (DNA): TGTGCCACCAGCCTTTATAACCGCGGACAGGGAGGGGATCAGCCCCAGCATTTT.

The genes are TRBV2 and TRBJ1-6; tentative D call: TRBD1 (5 bases). Trimming took off 4 bases at V and 17 bases at J, with 18 bases between the two ends. Germline CDR1 SNHLY, CDR2 FYNNEI. CDR3 length: 13 amino acids. As DNA, the CDR3 is TGTGCCAGCAGTGTTAAGACCCAGGGTTTGGTCCACTTT. It specifies CASSVKTQGLVHF.

V is TRBV18 and J is TRBJ1-2, with D perhaps TRBD1 (5 bases). Trimming stripped 5 bases from V and 8 bases from J, with 12 bases between. There are 12 residues in the CDR3. CDR1 is KGHSH, CDR2 LQKENI, per germline. The CDR3 spells CASSSGDEGYTF. CDR3 DNA sequence: TGTGCCAGCTCATCGGGGGATGAGGGCTACACCTTC.

The J gene is TRBJ2-3, the V gene TRBV19; D unresolved. The ends were cut back, 6 bases at V and 4 bases at J, with 14 bases in the middle. This CDR3 has 14 amino acids. Looked up from germline, CDR1 is LNHDA and CDR2 is SQIVND (reference sequence). The CDR3 nucleotides are TGTGCCAGTAGGTTGCGAGCGAGTGCAGATACGCAGTATTTT. Translating it yields CASRLRASADTQYF.

This clone was seen only a few times. This CDR3 is also generated by other DNA sequences in the sample. J is TRBJ1-2 and V is TRBV6-5; D possibly corresponds to TRBD1 (6 bases). Germline V gives CDR1 MNHEY, CDR2 SVGAGI. V lost 5 bases, J lost 7 bases, and 8 bases lay in between. CDR3 length equals 11 residues. In DNA, the CDR3 is TGTGCCAGCAGTACCAGGGGTGGCTACACCTTC. Protein sequence: CASSTRGGYTF.

The CDR3 protein is CASSLSGQSYEQYF. CDR3 DNA: TGCGCCAGCAGCTTATCAGGACAGAGTTACGAGCAGTACTTC. The chain carries TRBV5-1 and TRBJ2-7; a weak D match, TRBD1 (6 bases). CDR3 length: 14 residues. Deletions cut 2 bases from V and 4 bases from J, with 13 bases between. The germline gives CDR1 SGHRS, CDR2 YFSETQ.

The J gene is TRBJ2-7, the V gene TRBV5-4; 13 bases align to TRBD2. The CDR3 consists of 14 residues. The V and J ends lost 6 bases and 8 bases, in that order; junction bases with no gene match: 8. The germline gives CDR1 SGHNT, CDR2 YYREEE (reference sequence). CDR3 sequence: CASMAEGLAGKQYF. Here the CDR3 DNA reads TGTGCCAGCATGGCAGAGGGACTAGCGGGGAAGCAGTACTTC.

Only one count was recorded for this clone. J is TRBJ1-3 and V is TRBV6-4; tentatively, D is TRBD1 (6 bases). Germline V gives CDR1 MRHNA, CDR2 SNTAGT. CDR3 length: 17 residues. V dropped 7 bases and J dropped 1 base, with 20 bases sitting between them. In DNA form, the CDR3 reads TGTGCCAGCAAAGAAAGGGAAGGGGGTCGATCTGGAAACACCATATATTTT. As protein: CASKEREGGRSGNTIYF.

The chain links TRBV7-3 to TRBJ2-5; a possible D gene is TRBD2 (6 bases). V was cut by 6 bases and J by 5 bases, with 13 bases left in between. CDR1 is SGHTA, CDR2 FQGTGA, per germline. This CDR3 is 13 amino acids long. The CDR3 coding sequence is TGTGCCAGCAGTTTTGGGACTGTTGAGACCCAGTACTTC. Translated: CASSFGTVETQYF.

The rearrangement links TRBV15 to TRBJ1-2; TRBD1 might be the D (5 bases). The CDR3 extends over 16 amino acids. Trimming removed 2 bases from V and 3 bases from J, with 16 bases in between. Germline V CDR1 and CDR2: LNHNV, YYDKDF (reference sequence). The DNA for the CDR3 is TGTGCCACCAGCAGACCCCCCGGGAGGGGCGACTATGGCTACACCTTC. Its protein is CATSRPPGRGDYGYTF.

A word on this clone: The sample contains more than one DNA sequence encoding this CDR3. J is TRBJ1-1 and V is TRBV21-1; the table's D call TRBD1 went unverified against the DNA. TRBV21-1 is a known pseudogene. The CDR3 runs 13 residues. The CDR3 DNA sequence: TGTGCCAGCAGCGGGCAGGGTAACACTGAAGCTTTCTTT. Protein: CASSGQGNTEAFF.

The chain combines TRBV6-5 with TRBJ1-5, with 7 positions matching TRBD1. There are 14 residues in the CDR3. V lost 7 bases and J lost 4; bases outside the gene matches: 7. Germline values: CDR1 MNHEY, CDR2 SVGAGI. The CDR3 sequence: CASTRQGANQPQHF. The CDR3 DNA is TGTGCCAGCACACGACAGGGCGCGAATCAGCCCCAGCATTTT.